This TCR beta chain was sequenced for a study of control samples from healthy donors and cancer patients. Profiled with immunoSEQ multiplex PCR; TCRdb holds only in-frame clones, not every one. The table lists about 95,000 clones, approximately 80% of them singletons, with around a fifth in the top ten. The sample was blood. The origin of this receptor is a man aged 30 to 39 in good health.

The CDR3 coding sequence is TGTGCCAGCAGCTTAGCTAGCGGGACTACAGATACGCAGTATTTT. Residues: CASSLASGTTDTQYF. The J gene is TRBJ2-3, the V gene TRBV7-8; 8 bases are a match to TRBD2. V lost 0 bases and J lost 3; bases outside the gene matches: 2. CDR1 is SGHVS and CDR2 is FQNEAQ in the germline V gene. The CDR3 has 15 amino acids. Supplemented by reference TRBV7-8 and TRBJ2-3, the full variable domain reads GAGVSQSPRYKVAKRGQDVALRCDPISGHVSLFWYQQALGQGPEFLTYFQNEAQLDKSGLPSDRFFAERPEGSVSTLKIQRTQQEDSAVYLCASSLASGTTDTQYFGPGTRLTVL.